Detailed here is one T cell receptor (beta chain). This sample was included in a study of cytomegalovirus exposure and HLA in healthy donors. Overall study: Among roughly 180 million T cells, an earlier analysis found around 100 million unique TCR beta sequences.

PCR employed 60 Vbeta and 13 Jbeta primers. TCRdb's table, derived via immunoSEQ multiplex PCR, lists solely in-frame clones and lacks some. The sample carries about 70,000 clones, around 70% recorded once. Absent from the records is this donor's CMV serostatus. The sequenced sample consisted of PBMCs. The sequence came from a human donor in good health.

The CDR3 nucleotides read TGTGCCAGCAGCCAAACGACCAGCGGATACTACGAGCAGTACTTC. Residues: CASSQTTSGYYEQYF. The rearrangement uses TRBV7-2 and TRBJ2-7; possible D gene TRBD2, 5 bases. V dropped 5 bases and J dropped 3 bases, with 17 bases sitting between them. CDR1 and CDR2 from the germline V gene are SGHTA and FQGNSA. The CDR3 is 15 amino acids.